Detailed here is one TCR beta chain. Its antigen is undetermined. Amplification used 60 Vbeta primers and 13 Jbeta primers. Some clones are missing from TCRdb's copy, which holds only in-frame ones; the method was immunoSEQ multiplex PCR. The data hold 170,000 or so clones, with about 80% observed a single time. The sample comes from a study of cytomegalovirus exposure and HLA in healthy donors. The CDR3 sequence is 17 residues long. Germline V gene lookup returns CDR1 SGHRS and CDR2 YFSETQ. V lost 5 bases and J lost 1, with 20 bases in between. Study results and limitations: It was assumed in the presence/absence analyses that sequencing depth was roughly uniform across donors. In a later analysis, common viral pathogens appeared linked to several of the most significant clusters. TRBV6-2, TRBV6-3 and some other V segments were unresolvable in 87-base-pair reads.

The chain uses TRBV5-1 and TRBJ2-3, with D possibly matching TRBD2 (6 bases). The TCR was taken from a woman aged 25 to 39 in good health and CMV-seropositive. Source material: PBMCs. The CDR3 DNA follows: TGCGCCAGCAGTCAAAAAACCGAGGGAGGTGGCACAGATACGCAGTATTTT. Protein sequence: CASSQKTEGGGTDTQYF.